This T cell receptor beta chain originates from a study of identical twins. This clonotype showed up just a few times. Its antigen is undetermined. General study points: Partial confounding of zero-insertion analyses by invariant MAIT and iNKT cells was possible.

The CDR3 runs to 13 residues. J lost 8 bases, V lost 6 bases, and 8 bases had no gene match. Per germline, CDR1 DFQATT and CDR2 SNEGSKA (reference sequence). Template switching, a step in the protocol, added a universal primer site, and cDNA carried unique molecular identifiers. TCRdb called the 5' RACE reads again in MiXCR, with one record for every CDR3 protein. The sample shows 450,000 or so distinct CDR3 sequences, more than 20% of them seen only once. This sample was also put to use in a study of T cells expressing NK-cell markers. As reported in that work: Source material for TCR beta repertoires consisted of sorted CD3+CD56+NKG2C+, CD3+CD56+NKG2C- and CD3+CD56-NKG2C+ T cells.

The rearrangement links TRBV20-1 to TRBJ1-1, with 11 bases fitting TRBD1. The source is a woman in her late teens or twenties in good health. The sample taken for sequencing was CD4+ T cells sorted from blood. CDR3 protein: CSAAGQGVWEAFF. CDR3 bases: TGCAGTGCCGCGGGACAGGGGGTTTGGGAAGCTTTCTTT.